Below, 6 T cell receptor beta chains from the same sample are listed, as sequenced in a study of T-cell memory formation after mild COVID-19. TCRdb processed the 5' RACE reads anew with MiXCR; each CDR3 protein has one entry. The sample holds hundreds of thousands of distinct CDR3 sequences, around a quarter seen once. The material sequenced was PBMCs or a T cell subset sorted from them (not recorded which). The receptor source for this set is an adult woman who had mild COVID-19 (a few samples of this study predate the infection). Cell type and time point are not known.

This clonotype was seen ten or more times. The J gene is TRBJ1-5, the V gene TRBV12-3 or TRBV12-4; no clear D. CDR3 size: 18 residues. Trimming removed 2 bases at V and 0 bases at J, with 17 bases between. The DNA of the CDR3 is TGTGCCAGCAGTTTATATCAGCTGGGGAGAGTTAGCAATCAGCCCCAGCATTTT. It codes for CASSLYQLGRVSNQPQHF.

This chain connects TRBV6-5 to TRBJ1-6; D remains unclear. CDR3 size: 15 residues. V was shortened by 1 base and J by 5 bases, with 9 bases between the two germline ends. Germline CDR1 and CDR2: MNHEY and SVGAGI. The CDR3 DNA follows: TGTGCCAGCAGTTACTGGACCGGTAATAATTCACCCCTCCACTTT. Its translation: CASSYWTGNNSPLHF.

The sample holds a few counts of this clonotype. The gene calls are TRBV7-9 and TRBJ2-7, with a weak D call TRBD1 (5 bases). CDR1 and CDR2 from the germline V gene are SEHNR and FQNEAQ (reference sequence). The CDR3 runs 16 residues. Trimming removed 1 base at V and 6 bases at J, with 19 bases between. CDR3 in amino acids: CASSLVRGQGTIEQYF. In DNA form, the CDR3 reads TGTGCCAGCAGCTTAGTTCGCGGCCAGGGAACGATCGAGCAGTACTTC. The full variable domain, rest sourced from reference TRBV7-9 and TRBJ2-7, is DTGVSQNPRHKITKRGQNVTFRCDPISEHNRLYWYRQTLGQGPEFLTYFQNEAQLEKSRLLSDRFSAERPKGSFSTLEIQRTEQGDSAMYLCASSLVRGQGTIEQYFGPGTRLTVT.

There are a few counts of this clonotype. The chain carries TRBV12-3 or TRBV12-4 and TRBJ1-2; TRBD1 matches at 7 bases. The V and J ends lost 8 bases and 3 bases, in that order; junction bases with no gene match: 6. CDR3 size: 13 residues. The CDR3, as DNA: TGTGCCAGCGCAGGGGGGCTCGACTATGGCTACACCTTC. Its translation: CASAGGLDYGYTF.

The CDR3 loop reads CASSLTGVFGNTIYF. The DNA for the CDR3 is TGCGCCAGCAGCTTGACAGGGGTGTTCGGAAACACCATATATTTT. The chain joins TRBV5-1 to TRBJ1-3, with 7 nucleotides matching TRBD1. Unmatched junction bases numbered 5, after V lost 1 base and J lost 4 bases. Germline CDR1 is SGHRS and CDR2 is YFSETQ. This CDR3 is 15 amino acids long.

This clonotype was seen more than once but under ten times. V is TRBV5-1 and J is TRBJ2-2; D not resolved. CDR3 length: 17 residues. The V gene's germline CDR1 is SGHRS and CDR2 YFSETQ. Deletions cut 0 bases from V and 0 bases from J, with 12 bases between. CDR3 in amino acids: CASSLGRPTTNTGELFF. CDR3 sequence (DNA): TGCGCCAGCAGCTTGGGCAGGCCCACTACGAACACCGGGGAGCTGTTTTTT.